The 14 T cell receptor beta chains given below trace back to one sample, sequenced in a study of long-term antiretroviral therapy in people with HIV. Researchers ran immunoSEQ v3.0 at survey level. TCRdb's table, derived via immunoSEQ multiplex PCR, lists solely in-frame clones and lacks some. The sample records more than 15,000 clones, about 80% being singletons. Here the sequenced sample was unsorted PBMCs, taken 1.5 years before starting antiretroviral therapy. The receptors shown here come from a woman aged 50 to 65 with HIV.

This clone is deemed medium-sized. J is TRBJ1-2 and V is TRBV6-5; a possible D gene is TRBD1 (6 bases). This CDR3 contains 15 residues. Germline loops: CDR1 MNHEY, CDR2 SVGAGI. V dropped 0 bases and J dropped 4 bases, with 12 bases sitting between them. The CDR3 DNA reads as TGTGCCAGCAGTTACTCCCCGGGGGCAGGCTATGGCTACACCTTC. This translates into CASSYSPGAGYGYTF.

The genes are TRBV19 and TRBJ2-5; maybe TRBD1 (6 bases). Germline CDR1 LNHDA, CDR2 SQIVND (reference sequence). The V end was cut by 4 bases, the J end by 1 base, with 10 bases between. There are 14 residues in the CDR3. CDR3 loop: CASSKQGFQETQYF. CDR3 DNA sequence: TGTGCCAGTAGTAAACAGGGCTTCCAAGAGACCCAGTACTTC.

This clone is labeled as medium-sized. An end of the junction does not agree with germline; a read error may underlie this. The genes are TRBV2 and TRBJ1-6, with TRBD1 matching 10 bases. The germline CDR1 and CDR2 sequences are SNHLY and FYNNEI. This CDR3 spans 13 amino acids. The CDR3 sequence: CAGRQGANSPLHF. In DNA, the CDR3 is TGTGCCGGCAGACAGGGGGCGAATTCACCCCTCCACTTT.

This clone occurred once. The CDR3 region has the DNA TGTGCCAGCTCACCCGGGGACAATGGCTACACCTTC. This sequence encodes CASSPGDNGYTF. The rearrangement joins TRBV18 to TRBJ1-2; tentative D call: TRBD1 (6 bases). The CDR3 runs to 12 residues. The V and J ends lost 3 bases and 6 bases respectively, with 8 bases between them. Germline V CDR1 and CDR2: KGHSH, LQKENI.

J is TRBJ2-3 and V is TRBV11-3; D gene uncertain. Germline loops: CDR1 SGHNT, CDR2 YENEEA. V gave up 6 bases and J gave up 4 bases, with 8 bases separating them. The CDR3 is 12 residues long. The CDR3, as DNA: TGTGCCAGCAGTCTCCGGGCAGATACGCAGTATTTT. It encodes CASSLRADTQYF.

This clone was observed a single time. V gene TRBV4-1 combines with J gene TRBJ2-7, with D possibly TRBD2 on 5 matching bases. This CDR3 contains 16 residues. The ends were cut back, 1 base at V and 0 bases at J, with 13 bases in the middle. The germline gives CDR1 MGHRA, CDR2 YSYEKL. Here the CDR3 reads CASSQAWAGDSYEQYF. CDR3 sequence (DNA): TGCGCCAGCAGCCAAGCTTGGGCGGGCGACTCCTACGAGCAGTACTTC.

This chain connects TRBV5-8 to TRBJ2-7; D possibly corresponds to TRBD2 (5 bases). Germline CDR1 reads SGHTS; CDR2 reads YDEGEE. V was trimmed by 2 bases and J by 6 bases, leaving 12 bases between them. The CDR3 loop spans 13 amino acids. Here the CDR3 reads CASSLRGLGEQYF. DNA of the CDR3: TGTGCCAGCAGCTTAAGAGGGCTCGGCGAGCAGTACTTC.

The chain is built from TRBV21-1 and TRBJ2-7; the table calls TRBD1, which could not be checked here. TRBV21-1 is flagged as a pseudogene. The CDR3 loop spans 15 amino acids. CDR3: CASSKGTGGLCEQYV. As DNA, the CDR3 is TGTGCCAGCAGCAAGGGGACAGGGGGCTTATGTGAGCAGTACGTC.

This clone was seen a single time. This chain joins TRBV30 and TRBJ1-2; D ambiguous. The CDR3 sequence is 16 residues long. Germline-derived CDR1 and CDR2 are GTSNPN and SVGIG (reference sequence). Trimming left V 5 bases short and J 2 bases short, with 21 bases between. The CDR3 DNA reads as TGTGCCTGGCTGGGTGGAGGGCTCCTACTAAACTATGGCTACACCTTC. As protein: CAWLGGGLLLNYGYTF.

V usage is TRBV4-1 and J usage is TRBJ2-3, with TRBD2 as a possible D gene (6 bases). This CDR3 has 14 residues. V was shortened by 4 bases and J by 2 bases, with 10 bases between the two germline ends. Germline loops: CDR1 MGHRA, CDR2 YSYEKL. The CDR3 spells CASSPGDVTDTQYF. DNA of the CDR3: TGCGCCAGCAGCCCGGGGGACGTCACAGATACGCAGTATTTT.

The gene calls are TRBV9 and TRBJ1-3, with D maybe TRBD1 (5 bases). Trimming stripped 0 bases from V and 4 bases from J, with 8 bases between. The germline V gene encodes CDR1 SGDLS and CDR2 YYNGEE. There are 14 residues in the CDR3. Here the CDR3 reads CASSVEGAGNTIYF. The CDR3, as DNA: TGTGCCAGCAGCGTAGAAGGGGCAGGAAACACCATATATTTT.

The CDR3 DNA is TGTGCCAGCAGTTACTCACAGGGATTGGGAGATACGCAGTATTTT. It encodes CASSYSQGLGDTQYF. The rearrangement joins TRBV6-5 to TRBJ2-3; possibly TRBD1 for D (6 bases). The CDR3 is 15 residues long. V dropped 0 bases and J dropped 5 bases, with 12 bases sitting between them. Germline CDR1 MNHEY, CDR2 SVGAGI.

V usage is TRBV6-1 and J usage is TRBJ2-3; D possibly corresponds to TRBD2 (6 bases). This CDR3 has 13 residues. Germline V CDR1 and CDR2: MNHNS, SASEGT. V dropped 7 bases and J dropped 3 bases, with 11 bases sitting between them. The CDR3 region has the DNA TGTGCCAGCATGGGGGGAGGTACAGATACGCAGTATTTT. Residues: CASMGGGTDTQYF.

The genes are TRBV18 and TRBJ2-1; 13 bases agree with TRBD2. The length of the CDR3 is 18 residues. CDR1 is KGHSH, CDR2 LQKENI, per germline. The V segment lost 6 bases and the J segment 1 base; nucleotides outside the gene matches: 9. CDR3 region: CASSPGLAGWRSYNEQFF. CDR3 nucleotide sequence: TGTGCCAGCTCCCCGGGACTAGCGGGGTGGAGGTCCTACAATGAGCAGTTCTTC.